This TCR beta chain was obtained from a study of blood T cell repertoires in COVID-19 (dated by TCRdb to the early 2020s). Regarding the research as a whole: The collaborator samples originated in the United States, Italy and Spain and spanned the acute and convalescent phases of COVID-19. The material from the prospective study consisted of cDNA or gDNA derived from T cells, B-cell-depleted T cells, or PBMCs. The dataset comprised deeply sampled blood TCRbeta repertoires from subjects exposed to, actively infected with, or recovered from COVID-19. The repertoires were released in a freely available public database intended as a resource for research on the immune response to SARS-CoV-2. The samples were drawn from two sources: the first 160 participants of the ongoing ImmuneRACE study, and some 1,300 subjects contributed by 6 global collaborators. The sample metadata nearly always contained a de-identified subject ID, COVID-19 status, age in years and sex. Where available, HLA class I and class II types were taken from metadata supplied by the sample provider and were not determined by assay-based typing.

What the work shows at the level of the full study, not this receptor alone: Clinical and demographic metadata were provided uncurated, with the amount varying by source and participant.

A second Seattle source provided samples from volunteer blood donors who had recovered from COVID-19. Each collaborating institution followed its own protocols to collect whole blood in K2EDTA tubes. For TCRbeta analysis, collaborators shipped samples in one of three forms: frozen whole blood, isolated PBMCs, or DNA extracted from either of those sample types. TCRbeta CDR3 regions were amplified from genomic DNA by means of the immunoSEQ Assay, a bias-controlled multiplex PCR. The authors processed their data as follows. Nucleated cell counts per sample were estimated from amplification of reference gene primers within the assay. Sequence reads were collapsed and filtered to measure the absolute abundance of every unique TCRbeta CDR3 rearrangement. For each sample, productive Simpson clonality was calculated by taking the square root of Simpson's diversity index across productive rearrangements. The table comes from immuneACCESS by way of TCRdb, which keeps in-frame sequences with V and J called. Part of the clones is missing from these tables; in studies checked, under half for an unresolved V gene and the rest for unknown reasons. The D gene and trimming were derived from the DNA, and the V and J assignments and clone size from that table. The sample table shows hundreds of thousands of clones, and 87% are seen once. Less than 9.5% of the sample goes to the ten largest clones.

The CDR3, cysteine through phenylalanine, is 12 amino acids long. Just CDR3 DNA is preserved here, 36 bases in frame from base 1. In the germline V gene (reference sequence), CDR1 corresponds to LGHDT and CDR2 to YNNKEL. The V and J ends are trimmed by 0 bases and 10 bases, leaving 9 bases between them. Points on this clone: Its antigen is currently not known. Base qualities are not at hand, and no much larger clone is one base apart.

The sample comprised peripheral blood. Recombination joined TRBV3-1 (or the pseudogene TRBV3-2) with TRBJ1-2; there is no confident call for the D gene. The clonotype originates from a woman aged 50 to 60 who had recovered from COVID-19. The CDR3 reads CASSQDRRVYTF. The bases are TGTGCCAGCAGCCAAGACAGGCGAGTCTACACCTTC.